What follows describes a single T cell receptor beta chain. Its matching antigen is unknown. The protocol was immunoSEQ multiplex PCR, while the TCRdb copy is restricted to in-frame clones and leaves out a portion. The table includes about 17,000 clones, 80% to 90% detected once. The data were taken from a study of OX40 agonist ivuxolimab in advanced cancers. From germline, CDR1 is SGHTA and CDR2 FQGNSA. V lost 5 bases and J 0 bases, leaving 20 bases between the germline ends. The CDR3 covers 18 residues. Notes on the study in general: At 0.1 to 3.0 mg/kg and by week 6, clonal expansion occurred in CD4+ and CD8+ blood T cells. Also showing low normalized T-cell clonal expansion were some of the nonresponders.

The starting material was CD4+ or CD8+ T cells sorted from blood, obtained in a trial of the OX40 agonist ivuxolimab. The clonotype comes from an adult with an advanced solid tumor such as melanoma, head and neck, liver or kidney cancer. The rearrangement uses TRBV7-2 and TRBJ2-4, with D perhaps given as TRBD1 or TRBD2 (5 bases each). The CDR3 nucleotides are TGTGCCAGCAGCGTCCCGGCACACGGGGCTCTAGCCAAAAACATTCAGTACTTC. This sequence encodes CASSVPAHGALAKNIQYF.